Listed here are 2 T cell receptor beta chains from one sample, sequenced in a study of blood T cell repertoires in COVID-19. Profiled with immunoSEQ multiplex PCR; TCRdb holds only in-frame clones, not every one. The data show over 85,000 clones, approximately 86% seen once. The sample taken for sequencing was peripheral blood. Receptor source: a man between 45 and 60 years old with acute or convalescent COVID-19.

This rearrangement joins TRBV10-3 to TRBJ2-3, with 12 bases identical to TRBD2. V shed 4 bases and J 5 bases; nucleotides not matched to a gene: 7. In germline, CDR1 is ENHRY, CDR2 SYGVKD. The CDR3 is made up of 16 amino acids. CDR3 amino acids: CAISATSGGGGDTQYF. The DNA of the CDR3 is TGTGCCATCAGTGCGACTAGCGGGGGAGGTGGAGATACGCAGTATTTT.

This chain links TRBV28 with TRBJ2-3; D is uncertain. In germline, CDR1 is MDHEN, CDR2 SYDVKM. This CDR3 region has 11 residues. V was pared by 6 bases and J by 5 bases, with 6 bases between. The CDR3 reads CASSTVDTQYF. Here the CDR3 DNA reads TGTGCCAGCAGCACAGTAGATACGCAGTATTTT.